The 11 T cell receptor beta chains listed next were all sequenced from one sample in a study of blood T cell repertoires in COVID-19. The data were produced by immunoSEQ multiplex PCR, yet TCRdb's version contains in-frame clones alone and is incomplete. The sample holds approximately 280,000 clones; about 89% are singletons and the top ten take 12%. The sample taken for sequencing was peripheral blood. The receptors here all came from a woman aged 60 to 75 with acute or convalescent COVID-19.

This sequence joins TRBV11-2 and TRBJ1-1, with 10 bases identical to TRBD1. J lost 4 bases, V lost 4 bases, and 9 bases had no gene match. The CDR3 is 16 residues long. The V gene's germline CDR1 is SGHAT and CDR2 FQNNGV. This chain's CDR3 is CASSSYVGTGATEAFF. The CDR3 coding sequence is TGTGCCAGCAGCTCCTATGTCGGGACAGGGGCCACTGAAGCTTTCTTT.

The table lists this clone with a count of one. This chain links TRBV29-1 with TRBJ2-2; 9 positions agree with TRBD1. The germline gives CDR1 SQVTM, CDR2 ANQGSEA. The CDR3 totals 13 residues. V shed 5 bases, J shed 9 bases, and the junction held 7 bases outside the gene matches. The CDR3 sequence is CSVSRDRARELFF. The CDR3 DNA sequence: TGCAGCGTTAGCCGGGACAGGGCCCGGGAGCTGTTTTTT.

J is TRBJ1-5 and V is TRBV19; possible D gene TRBD1, 6 bases. Trimming left V 4 bases short and J 2 bases short, with 18 bases between. CDR1 is LNHDA, CDR2 SQIVND, per germline (reference sequence). The CDR3 covers 17 residues. The CDR3, as DNA: TGTGCCAGTAGTAGGGGGCAGGGGCGCAGTGGCAATCAGCCCCAGCATTTT. Amino acids: CASSRGQGRSGNQPQHF.

The chain uses TRBV6-6 and TRBJ1-2; TRBD1 aligns across 9 bases. This CDR3 has 16 residues. Germline V gives CDR1 MNHNY, CDR2 SVGAGI (reference sequence). J lost 6 bases, V lost 6 bases, and 14 bases had no gene match. CDR3 nucleotides: TGTGCCAGCAGCCAGGGGGGTGGGACAGGGCGTAATGGCTACACCTTC. This gives the protein CASSQGGGTGRNGYTF.

This clone is a singleton in its sample. The rearrangement uses TRBV15 and TRBJ2-1; the match to TRBD2 covers 12 bases. The V gene's germline CDR1 is LNHNV and CDR2 YYDKDF (reference sequence). After removal of 1 base from V and 7 bases from J, the junction contained 5 bases not matched to a gene. The CDR3 is 16 residues long. This CDR3 reads CATSRATSGSLNEQFF. The CDR3 region has the DNA TGTGCCACCAGCAGAGCGACTAGCGGGAGTTTGAATGAGCAGTTCTTC.

This chain uses TRBV12-3 or TRBV12-4 with TRBJ1-1; 8 nucleotides align to TRBD1. The V gene end was trimmed by 6 bases and the J gene end by 3 bases; junction bases not matched to a gene: 3. The CDR3 totals 13 residues. The DNA of the CDR3 is TGTGCCAGCAGGGCAGGGGGCGACACTGAAGCTTTCTTT. As protein: CASRAGGDTEAFF.

The V call is TRBV3-1 (or the pseudogene TRBV3-2), the J call TRBJ2-1; 8 bases are shared with TRBD2. V trimming: 4 bases; J trimming: 4 bases; junction bases outside the gene matches: 6. Germline V gives CDR1 LGHDT, CDR2 YNNKEL (reference sequence). CDR3 length equals 15 residues. CDR3 nucleotides: TGTGCCAGCAGCCCCGGGGGGGGCCAATACAATGAGCAGTTCTTC. Translation: CASSPGGGQYNEQFF.

V is TRBV5-4 and J is TRBJ1-4; 7 bases map to TRBD1. V lost 0 bases to trimming and J lost 5 bases; unmatched junction nucleotides: 4. Germline-derived CDR1 and CDR2 are SGHNT and YYREEE (reference sequence). The CDR3 consists of 15 residues. The CDR3 here is CASSLAGTANEKLFF. The CDR3 DNA is TGTGCCAGCAGCTTGGCAGGGACAGCAAATGAAAAACTGTTTTTT.

In the case of this clone: This CDR3 is also generated by other DNA sequences in the sample. The chain joins TRBV7-2 to TRBJ2-5; D remains ambiguous. Per germline, CDR1 SGHTA and CDR2 FQGNSA. The CDR3 loop spans 11 amino acids. The germline V and J ends were trimmed by 1 base and 7 bases, with 4 bases remaining between them. The CDR3 nucleotides read TGTGCCAGCAGCTTAGGCGGGACCCAGTACTTC. Translation gives CASSLGGTQYF.

The rearrangement uses TRBV27 and TRBJ2-5; 10 bases fit TRBD2. The CDR3 contains 14 residues. Trimming at V came to 5 bases and at J to 5 bases, leaving 5 bases not matched to a gene. CDR1 and CDR2 (germline): MNHEY, SMNVEV (reference sequence). This CDR3 is CASSRPGLAETQYF. The CDR3 DNA is TGTGCCAGCAGTAGGCCGGGACTAGCGGAGACCCAGTACTTC.

V usage is TRBV28 and J usage is TRBJ1-2; TRBD1 is a possible D gene (5 bases). This CDR3 contains 14 residues. Trimming took off 6 bases at V and 4 bases at J, with 15 bases between the two ends. In germline, CDR1 is MDHEN, CDR2 SYDVKM. The CDR3 loop reads CASRDPEQVYGYTF. CDR3 in DNA: TGTGCCAGCAGAGATCCGGAACAGGTCTATGGCTACACCTTC.